Below are 3 T cell receptor beta chains sequenced from a single sample in a study of T cells in Graves' hyperthyroidism and ophthalmopathy. Amplification of TCR beta CDR3 regions was performed using RNA transcripts as template. HTBI primers were employed in a first-round RT-PCR of the TCR CDR3. TCRdb analysed the multiplex PCR reads with MiXCR anew, one entry per CDR3 protein. The sample consists of approximately 410,000 distinct CDR3 sequences, about an eighth of them appearing once. Specimen: blood. The receptors originated from a woman younger than 35 with Graves' hyperthyroidism.

This clonotype was seen ten or more times. The chain recombines TRBV30 with TRBJ1-5; D ambiguous. CDR1 GTSNPN and CDR2 SVGIG come from the germline V gene (reference sequence). V dropped 4 bases and J dropped 1 base, with 8 bases sitting between them. The CDR3 length is 13 residues. The CDR3 here is CAWTADSNQPQHF. The CDR3 nucleotides are TGTGCCTGGACAGCGGACAGCAATCAGCCCCAGCATTTT.

This clonotype came up many times. The gene calls are TRBV9 and TRBJ1-5; D is perhaps TRBD1 (5 bases). V gave up 3 bases and J gave up 7 bases, with 14 bases separating them. CDR3 length equals 14 residues. Germline V gives CDR1 SGDLS, CDR2 YYNGEE. As DNA, the CDR3 is TGTGCCAGCAGCGGAGGGTCAGGGAACCAGCCCCAGCATTTT. It encodes CASSGGSGNQPQHF.

This clonotype was detected ten times or more. V is TRBV7-8 and J is TRBJ2-5, with 10 bases aligning to TRBD2. The V and J ends lost 6 bases and 1 base, in that order; junction bases with no gene match: 5. Germline-derived CDR1 and CDR2 are SGHVS and FQNEAQ. This CDR3 contains 15 residues. The CDR3 DNA is TGTGCCAGCAGACAGGGACTAGCGAGCCAAGAGACCCAGTACTTC. It is translated as CASRQGLASQETQYF.